The rows below give T cell receptor beta chains drawn from one sample of a study of T cells in Graves' hyperthyroidism and ophthalmopathy. One entry per CDR3 protein, called by TCRdb with MiXCR from the multiplex PCR reads. The table records 450,000 to 700,000 distinct CDR3 sequences, under 60% of them present only once. The material sequenced was peripheral blood or thyroid tissue (not recorded which). The receptors were gathered from an adult woman with Graves' disease, either hyperthyroidism or ophthalmopathy (not recorded which). Both conserved end residues are part of each CDR3. D genes are given only for firm matches. Rows may omit the clone size; those that give it use once, few, many or a size class.

TRBJ2-7,NA,TRBV5-1,TRBD2,TGCGCCAGCGGCTTAGCGCGGCAAGGGAGGGCGTACTTC,CASGLARQGRAYF
TRBJ1-1,NA,TRBV7-9,NA,TGTGCCAGCAGCTTCTCGCCCCGGGACACTGAAGCTTTCTTT,CASSFSPRDTEAFF
TRBJ2-3,NA,TRBV7-3,NA,TGTGCCAGCAGCTTACTCATGGCAGATACGCAGTATTTT,CASSLLMADTQYF
TRBJ2-7,many,TRBV12-3/TRBV12-4,TRBD1,TGTGCCAGCAGTTTAGGGACAGGGAAGCAGTACTTC,CASSLGTGKQYF
TRBJ1-2,many,TRBV12-3/TRBV12-4,NA,TGTGCCAGCAGTACCGGGTCAGGCTATGGCTACACCTTC,CASSTGSGYGYTF
TRBJ2-6,NA,TRBV6-5,NA,TGTGCCAGCAGTGAATATGGGACTGGGGCCAACGTCCTGACTTTC,CASSEYGTGANVLTF
TRBJ2-1,NA,TRBV7-2,NA,TGTGCCAGCAGCTTAGTTTTGTCTGAGCAGTTCTTC,CASSLVLSEQFF
TRBJ1-2,NA,TRBV5-1,TRBD1,TGCGCCAGCAGCTGGGACAGACAGTATGGCTACACCTTC,CASSWDRQYGYTF
TRBJ2-5,few,TRBV29-1,NA,TGCAGCGTTGTTAGGAGGAGTGCGATTGAAAACCAAGAGACCCAGTACTTC,CSVVRRSAIENQETQYF
TRBJ1-3,once,TRBV19,NA,TGTGCCAGTAGTCAGCAGCCCCGCTCTGGAAACACCATATATTTT,CASSQQPRSGNTIYF
TRBJ2-7,NA,TRBV2,NA,TGTGCCAGCAGGCCGGACTTTCCCTACGAGCAGTACTTC,CASRPDFPYEQYF
TRBJ2-5,NA,TRBV7-3,TRBD2,TGCGCCAGCAGCCAAGCCGGGACTAGCGTAGTCCAAGAGACCCAGTACTTC,CASSQAGTSVVQETQYF
TRBJ2-7,few,TRBV7-2,NA,TGTGCCAGCAGCACAACGGAGGGGGGAACCTACGAGCAGTACTTC,CASSTTEGGTYEQYF
TRBJ2-2,NA,TRBV12-3/TRBV12-4,NA,TGTGCCAGCAGTCACTCGGACGGAGCCCGAGGGGAGCTGTTTTTT,CASSHSDGARGELFF
TRBJ2-5,few,TRBV7-2,TRBD2,TGTGGCAGCAGCGGGATAGGGTTCTGGTCTGAGACCCAGTACTTC,CGSSGIGFWSETQYF
TRBJ1-1,many,TRBV12-3/TRBV12-4,NA,TGTGCCAGCAGTTTAAAAGGGGGTGGCACTGAAGCTTTCTTT,CASSLKGGGTEAFF
TRBJ1-1,many,TRBV19,NA,TGTGCCAGTAGTATACGGGGGAACACTGAAGCTTTCTTT,CASSIRGNTEAFF
TRBJ1-5,few,TRBV3-1,TRBD1,TGTGCCAGCAGCCTGACTACCGGGACAGGGAATCAGCCCCAGCATTTT,CASSLTTGTGNQPQHF
TRBJ2-5,many,TRBV5-8,NA,TGTGCCAGCAACTCGCTCATCCTCCAAGAGACCCAGTACTTC,CASNSLILQETQYF
TRBJ1-5,NA,TRBV20-1,NA,TGCAGTGCCACCTTCTCCGTGGCATTCTCGAATCAGCCCCAGCATTTT,CSATFSVAFSNQPQHF
TRBJ1-1,NA,TRBV5-1,TRBD1,TGTGCCAGCAGTCAACAGGGGCCCGACACTGAAGCTTTCTTT,CASSQQGPDTEAFF
TRBJ1-1,once,TRBV15,NA,TGTGCCACCAGCAGATCCCGCCGGGGGAACACTGAAGCTTTCTTT,CATSRSRRGNTEAFF
TRBJ1-2,NA,TRBV7-2,NA,TGTGCCAGCAGCTCCGCGCGGGGGCTTGGCTACACCTTC,CASSSARGLGYTF
TRBJ1-4,NA,TRBV4-1,NA,TGCGCCAGCAGCCAAGTGTGTGCGGAAAAACTGTTTTTT,CASSQVCAEKLFF
TRBJ2-5,NA,TRBV12-3/TRBV12-4,TRBD2,TGTGCCAGCAGCCAGGGGACTAGCGCATTCCAAGAGACCCAGTACTTC,CASSQGTSAFQETQYF
TRBJ2-2,many,TRBV7-9,NA,TGTGCCAGCAGCTTAGTGGGAGTTGGGGAGCTGTTTTTT,CASSLVGVGELFF
TRBJ1-2,many,TRBV12-3/TRBV12-4,NA,TGTGCCAGCAGTTTGTTCGGGGGTTATGGCTACACCTTC,CASSLFGGYGYTF
TRBJ1-1,NA,TRBV25-1,NA,TGTGCCAGCAGCCCCGGACGTTGGAACACTGAAGCTTTCTTT,CASSPGRWNTEAFF
TRBJ2-7,many,TRBV5-1,TRBD2,TGCGCCAGCAGACGAACCAGTAGCGGGAGGCCCCCCCCCGAGCAGTACTTC,CASRRTSSGRPPPEQYF
TRBJ2-6,few,TRBV11-2,TRBD1,TGTGCCAGCAGCCCCGGGACAGCAACTCATGTAGGGGCCAACGTCCTGACTTTC,CASSPGTATHVGANVLTF
TRBJ2-7,NA,TRBV7-9,TRBD2,TGTGCCAGCAGCTCGGGACTACCCTCCTACGAGCAGTACTTC,CASSSGLPSYEQYF
TRBJ2-2,NA,TRBV24-1,NA,TGTGCCACCAGTCACCATACGAACACCGGGGAGCTGTTTTTT,CATSHHTNTGELFF
TRBJ1-2,NA,TRBV24-1,NA,TGTGCCACCGCTTTGGATGGGGGCTATGGCTACACCTTC,CATALDGGYGYTF
TRBJ2-5,NA,TRBV11-2,TRBD2,TGTGCCAGCAGCTCCATCGGGGGGATATCAAGATGGACCCAGTACTTC,CASSSIGGISRWTQYF
TRBJ2-5,many,TRBV6-4,TRBD2,TGTGCCAGCTCCAGCGGAGCGGGAGCGGGGGAGACCCAGTACTTC,CASSSGAGAGETQYF
TRBJ2-7,few,TRBV2,NA,TGTGCCCAAAACCAAGACACCTCCTACGAGCAGTACTTC,CAQNQDTSYEQYF
TRBJ1-6,many,TRBV5-1,TRBD1,TGCGCCAGCAGCGAACGGACAGGGGGCTCAAATTCACCCCTCCACTTT,CASSERTGGSNSPLHF
TRBJ1-2,NA,TRBV29-1,NA,TGCAGCGTTGCTGATGGTGCAGGGGAGGGCTACACCTTC,CSVADGAGEGYTF
TRBJ2-6,many,TRBV11-2,NA,TGTGCCAGCAGCTGGTTACTATCTGGGGCCAACGTCCTGACTTTC,CASSWLLSGANVLTF
TRBJ2-7,NA,TRBV29-1,TRBD2,TGCAGCGTTGAAGTAACGAGGGCGGGAGGGCCTTACGAGCAGTACTTC,CSVEVTRAGGPYEQYF
TRBJ2-7,many,TRBV6-5,NA,TGTGCCAGCAGTTCAGGGTTTGAGGGGCCCTACGAGCAGTACTTC,CASSSGFEGPYEQYF
TRBJ2-2,NA,TRBV7-9,NA,TGTGCCAGCAGCTTGGCTAGCTACACCGGGGAGCTGTTTTTT,CASSLASYTGELFF
TRBJ1-5,few,TRBV20-1,NA,TGCAGTGCTAGAGGGCACCGGAGCCCCAATCAGCCCCAGCATTTT,CSARGHRSPNQPQHF
TRBJ1-4,once,TRBV20-1,TRBD1,TGCAGTGCTAGAAATCCAGACAGGGAGGCAAAACTGTTTTTT,CSARNPDREAKLFF
TRBJ2-7,many,TRBV12-3/TRBV12-4,NA,TGTGCCAGCAGCATCGGGACATCGGTGGAGGAGCAGTACTTC,CASSIGTSVEEQYF
TRBJ2-7,many,TRBV2,TRBD1,TGTGCCAGCAGCCCCGGGACAGGGTGGGGCGAGCAGTACTTC,CASSPGTGWGEQYF
TRBJ2-6,many,TRBV5-4,NA,TGTGCCAGCGGAAGGGAGTCGGGGGCCAACGTCCTGACTTTC,CASGRESGANVLTF
TRBJ1-3,NA,TRBV10-3,NA,TGTGCCATCGAGAGGCAGGGGAACACCATATATTTT,CAIERQGNTIYF
TRBJ2-6,NA,TRBV7-8,NA,TGTGCCAGCAGCGCTACGGCGGGCCACGATAAGACTTTC,CASSATAGHDKTF
TRBJ2-5,many,TRBV30,NA,TGTGCCTGGAGTGTAAGAGAGACCCAGTACTTC,CAWSVRETQYF
TRBJ2-3,NA,TRBV7-9,TRBD2,TGTGCCAGCACCCCCCTGGGACTAGCGGAAACAGATACGCAGTATTTT,CASTPLGLAETDTQYF
TRBJ1-1,many,TRBV5-1,NA,TGCGCCAGCAGCGTATTACGAGACACTGAAGCTTTCTTT,CASSVLRDTEAFF
TRBJ2-7,few,TRBV12-3/TRBV12-4,TRBD2,TGTGCCAGCTCACCCCCCTCGCGAATAGCGGGAGCCTGGAATGGCGAGCAGTACTTC,CASSPPSRIAGAWNGEQYF
TRBJ1-1,many,TRBV7-6,NA,TGTGCCAGCAGCTTAGGAGACGGCTTTTCTGAAGCTTTCTTT,CASSLGDGFSEAFF
TRBJ2-7,NA,TRBV7-2,NA,TGTGCCAGCAGCACCCAGGGGGGGTACGAGCAGTACTTC,CASSTQGGYEQYF
TRBJ2-5,many,TRBV6-6,NA,TGTGCCAGCAGGGGACTCGACTCGCTCGGGACCCAGTACTTC,CASRGLDSLGTQYF
TRBJ1-5,many,TRBV7-9,NA,TGTGCCGTTACCTGGTACAATAGCAATCAGCCCCAGCATTTT,CAVTWYNSNQPQHF
TRBJ2-7,NA,TRBV7-9,NA,TGTGCCAGCACCAGGGACCTTTTCTACGAGCAGTACTTC,CASTRDLFYEQYF
TRBJ1-5,NA,TRBV2,NA,TGTGCCAGCACCTTCCTCGAAGGGCAAGGAATAGGGCCCCAGCATTTT,CASTFLEGQGIGPQHF